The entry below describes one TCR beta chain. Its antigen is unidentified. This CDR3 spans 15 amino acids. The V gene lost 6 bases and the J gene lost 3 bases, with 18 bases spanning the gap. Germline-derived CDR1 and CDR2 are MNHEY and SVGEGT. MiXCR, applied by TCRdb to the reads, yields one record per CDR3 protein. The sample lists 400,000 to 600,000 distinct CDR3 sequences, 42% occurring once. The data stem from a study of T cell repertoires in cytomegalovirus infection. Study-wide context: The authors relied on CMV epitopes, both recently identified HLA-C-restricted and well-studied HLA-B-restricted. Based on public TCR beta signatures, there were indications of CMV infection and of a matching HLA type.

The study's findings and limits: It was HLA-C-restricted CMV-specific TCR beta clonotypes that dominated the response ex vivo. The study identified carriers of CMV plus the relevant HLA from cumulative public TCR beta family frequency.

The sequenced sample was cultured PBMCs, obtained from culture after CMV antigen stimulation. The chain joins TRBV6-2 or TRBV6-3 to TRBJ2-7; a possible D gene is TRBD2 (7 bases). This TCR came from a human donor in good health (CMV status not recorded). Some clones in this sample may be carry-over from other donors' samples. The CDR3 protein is CASSARGQVSYEQYF. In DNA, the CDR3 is TGTGCCAGCAGCGCGCGGGGGCAGGTGAGCTACGAGCAGTACTTC.